The 10 T cell receptor beta chains listed next were all sequenced from one sample in a study of blood T cell repertoires in COVID-19. Clones were read by immunoSEQ multiplex PCR, and TCRdb kept only the in-frame ones, dropping some. The repertoire holds more than 50,000 clones, with less than 75% as singletons. The source material was peripheral blood. All receptors come from a woman in her seventies with acute or convalescent COVID-19.

This clone has only a few counts. This chain uses TRBV7-9 with TRBJ2-1, with TRBD1 identical over 7 bases. Germline V gene sequence: CDR1 SEHNR, CDR2 FQNEAQ (reference sequence). V was clipped by 7 bases and J by 0 bases; unmatched bases: 6. The CDR3 consists of 15 residues. The CDR3 loop is CASTPGGSSYNEQFF. The CDR3 DNA is TGTGCCAGCACCCCAGGGGGTAGCTCCTACAATGAGCAGTTCTTC.

In the case of this clone: Other DNA sequences from this sample encode an identical CDR3 as well. V gene TRBV9 combines with J gene TRBJ2-2; D remains unclear. V was trimmed by 0 bases and J by 7 bases, leaving 10 bases between them. The CDR3 totals 14 residues. Germline CDR1 SGDLS, CDR2 YYNGEE. For the CDR3, the DNA is TGTGCCAGCAGCGTAGAACAAGTCAACGGGGAGCTGTTTTTT. This encodes CASSVEQVNGELFF.

This clone was counted a few times. V and J are TRBV24-1 and TRBJ2-3; 8 positions match TRBD1. The CDR3 totals 17 residues. The J segment lost 2 bases and the V segment lost 4 bases, leaving 10 bases of the junction unmatched. Germline V gene sequence: CDR1 KGHDR, CDR2 SFDVKD. The CDR3 region is CATSDPPGQENTDTQYF. For the CDR3, the DNA is TGTGCCACCAGTGACCCGCCGGGACAGGAGAACACAGATACGCAGTATTTT.

This CDR3 reads CASSLRLTDTQYF. CDR3 nucleotide sequence: TGTGCCAGCAGTTTGCGCCTCACAGATACGCAGTATTTT. J is TRBJ2-3 and V is TRBV12-3 or TRBV12-4, with D unresolved. The CDR3 has 13 residues. Trimming pared 3 bases from V and 2 bases from J, leaving 6 bases between.

This sequence joins TRBV27 and TRBJ1-2; 9 bases are shared with TRBD1. This CDR3 is built from 15 residues. J was trimmed by 6 bases and V by 7 bases; bases with no gene match: 12. Germline-derived CDR1 and CDR2 are MNHEY and SMNVEV (reference sequence). CDR3 in amino acids: CASTSTGTGNHGYTF. CDR3 DNA sequence: TGTGCCAGCACGTCAACCGGGACAGGGAATCATGGCTACACCTTC.

The chain recombines TRBV30 with TRBJ2-5; D might be TRBD1 (5 bases). V was pared by 5 bases and J by 6 bases, with 22 bases between. The CDR3 is made up of 15 amino acids. The germline V gene encodes CDR1 GTSNPN and CDR2 SVGIG (reference sequence). The CDR3 nucleotides read TGTGCCTGGTTCAATTTCCTCGGCAGGGTGAAGACCCAGTACTTC. It is translated as CAWFNFLGRVKTQYF.

This clone was counted only a few times. The CDR3 region is CASRGLIGRDRAYEQYF. The CDR3 region has the DNA TGTGCCAGCAGGGGGCTTATTGGTCGGGACAGAGCCTACGAGCAGTACTTC. The chain combines TRBV27 with TRBJ2-7, with TRBD1 matching 7 bases. This CDR3 contains 17 residues. Germline CDR1 and CDR2: MNHEY and SMNVEV (reference sequence). V lost 6 bases to trimming and J lost 2 bases; unmatched junction nucleotides: 16.

The V gene is TRBV7-2, the J gene TRBJ1-2; D may be TRBD1 (5 bases). Per germline, CDR1 SGHTA and CDR2 FQGNSA. The V end lost 2 bases, the J end lost 9 bases, and 13 bases lay between the germline ends. CDR3 length: 13 residues. CDR3 in amino acids: CASSLLGHWSYTF. Written as DNA, the CDR3 is TGTGCCAGCAGCTTACTGGGGCATTGGAGCTACACCTTC.

The rearrangement joins TRBV18 to TRBJ2-3; D is possibly TRBD2 (7 bases). From germline, CDR1 is KGHSH and CDR2 LQKENI. CDR3 length: 15 amino acids. With 2 bases removed from V and 5 bases from J, the gap between germline ends came to 14 bases. The CDR3 bases are TGTGCCAGCTCACCATCGGGGGGCCGTCTAGATACGCAGTATTTT. Its translation is CASSPSGGRLDTQYF.

V gene TRBV29-1 combines with J gene TRBJ1-1; D might be TRBD1 (5 bases). CDR3 size: 12 residues. Germline V CDR1 and CDR2: SQVTM, ANQGSEA. Trimming stripped 6 bases from V and 5 bases from J, with 13 bases between. The CDR3, as DNA: TGCAGCGTGGTCGCGGGGGGTACTGAAGCTTTCTTT. This gives the protein CSVVAGGTEAFF.